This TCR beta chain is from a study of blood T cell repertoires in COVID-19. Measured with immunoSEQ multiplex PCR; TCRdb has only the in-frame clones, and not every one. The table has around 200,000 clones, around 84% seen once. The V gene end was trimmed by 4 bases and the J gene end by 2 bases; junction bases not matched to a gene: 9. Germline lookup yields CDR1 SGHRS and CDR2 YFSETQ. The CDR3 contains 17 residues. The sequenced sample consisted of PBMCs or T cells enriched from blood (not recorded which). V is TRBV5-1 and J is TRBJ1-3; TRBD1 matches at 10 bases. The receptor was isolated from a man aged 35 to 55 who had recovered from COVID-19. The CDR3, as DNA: TGCGCCAGCAGCGGGGACAGGGGTGATCTGGCTGGAAACACCATATATTTT. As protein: CASSGDRGDLAGNTIYF.